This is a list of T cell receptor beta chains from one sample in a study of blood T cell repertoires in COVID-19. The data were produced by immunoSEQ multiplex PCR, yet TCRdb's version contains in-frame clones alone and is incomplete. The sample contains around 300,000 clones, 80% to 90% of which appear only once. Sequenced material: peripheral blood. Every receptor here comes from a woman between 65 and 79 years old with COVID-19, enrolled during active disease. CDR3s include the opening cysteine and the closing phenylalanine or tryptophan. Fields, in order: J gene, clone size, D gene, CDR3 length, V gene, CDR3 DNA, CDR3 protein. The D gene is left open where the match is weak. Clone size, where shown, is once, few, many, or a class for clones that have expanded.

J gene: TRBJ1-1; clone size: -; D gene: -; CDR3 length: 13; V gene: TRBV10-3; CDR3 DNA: TGTGCCTCGGAACGGGGACAGAACACTGAAGCTTTCTTT; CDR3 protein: CASERGQNTEAFF
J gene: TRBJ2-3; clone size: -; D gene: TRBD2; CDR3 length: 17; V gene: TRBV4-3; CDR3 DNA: TGCGCCAGCAGCCAAGATACTGGGACTAGCGGAGCAGATACGCAGTATTTT; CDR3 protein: CASSQDTGTSGADTQYF
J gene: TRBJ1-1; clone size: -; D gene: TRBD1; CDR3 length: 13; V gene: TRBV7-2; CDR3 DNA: TGTGCCAGCAGCTCAGACAGGGGCATTGAAGCTTTCTTT; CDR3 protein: CASSSDRGIEAFF
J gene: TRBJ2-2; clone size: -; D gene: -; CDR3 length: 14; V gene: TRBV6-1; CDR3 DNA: TGTGCCAGCAGTGAACCAGGGTCTAACGGGGAGCTGTTTTTT; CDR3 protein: CASSEPGSNGELFF
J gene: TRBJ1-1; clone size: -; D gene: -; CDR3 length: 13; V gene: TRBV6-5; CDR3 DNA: TGTGCCAGCAGTCCTAGAGGGGGAACTGAAGCTTTCTTT; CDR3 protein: CASSPRGGTEAFF
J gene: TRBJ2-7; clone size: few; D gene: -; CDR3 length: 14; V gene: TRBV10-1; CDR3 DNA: TGCGCCAGCAGTGAGGGGGGGAACTCCTACGAGCAGTACTTC; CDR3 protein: CASSEGGNSYEQYF
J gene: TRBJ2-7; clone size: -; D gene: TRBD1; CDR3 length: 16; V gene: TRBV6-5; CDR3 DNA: TGTGCCAGCAGTTACACGGGACAGGGACGCTCCTACGAGCAGTACTTC; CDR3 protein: CASSYTGQGRSYEQYF
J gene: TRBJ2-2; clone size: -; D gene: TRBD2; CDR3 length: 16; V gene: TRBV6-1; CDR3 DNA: TGTGCCAGCAGTGAAACTCCAGCGGGGGTAGGCGGGGAGCTGTTTTTT; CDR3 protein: CASSETPAGVGGELFF
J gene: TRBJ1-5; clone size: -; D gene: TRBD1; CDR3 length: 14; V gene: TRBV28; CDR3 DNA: TGTGCCAGCAGGTTGGACAGGAGCAATCAGCCCCAGCATTTT; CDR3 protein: CASRLDRSNQPQHF
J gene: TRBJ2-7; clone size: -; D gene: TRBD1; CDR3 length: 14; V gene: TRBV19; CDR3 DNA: TGTGCCAGTAGTATTTTTCCAGGGGGTAACGAGCAGTACTTC; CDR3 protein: CASSIFPGGNEQYF
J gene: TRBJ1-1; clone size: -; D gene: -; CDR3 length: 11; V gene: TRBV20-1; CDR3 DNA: TGCAGTGCTGAGGAGGGGTCGATATCTTTCTTT; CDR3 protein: CSAEEGSISFF
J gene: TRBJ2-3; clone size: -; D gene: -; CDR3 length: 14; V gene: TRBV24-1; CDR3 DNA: TGTGCCACCAGGAGTAACCTGGTCGTAGATACGCAGTATTTT; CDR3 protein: CATRSNLVVDTQYF
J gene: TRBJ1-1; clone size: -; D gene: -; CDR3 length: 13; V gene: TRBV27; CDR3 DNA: TGTGCCAGCAGTTTAGCCAGGGGCACTGAAGCTTTCTTT; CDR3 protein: CASSLARGTEAFF
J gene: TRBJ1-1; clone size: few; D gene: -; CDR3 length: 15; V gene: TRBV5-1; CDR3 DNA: TGCGCCAGCAGCCCCCCGGCAGGGGCGGGCACTGAAGCTTTCTTT; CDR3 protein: CASSPPAGAGTEAFF
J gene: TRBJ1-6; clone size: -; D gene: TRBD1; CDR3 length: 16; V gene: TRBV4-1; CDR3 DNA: TGCGCCAGCAGCCAATTACCGGGACAGGGTTTCTCACCCCTCCACTTT; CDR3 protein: CASSQLPGQGFSPLHF
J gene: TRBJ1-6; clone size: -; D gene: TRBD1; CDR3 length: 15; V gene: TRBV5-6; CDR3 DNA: TGTGCCAGCAGTTTGACAGGGTCCTATAATTCACCCCTCCACTTT; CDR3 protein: CASSLTGSYNSPLHF
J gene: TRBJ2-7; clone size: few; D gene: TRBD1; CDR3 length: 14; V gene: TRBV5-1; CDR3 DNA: TGCGCCAGCACCACGGGACAGGGTCCAGGCGAGCAGTACTTC; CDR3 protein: CASTTGQGPGEQYF
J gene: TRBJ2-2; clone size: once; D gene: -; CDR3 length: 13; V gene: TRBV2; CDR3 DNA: TGTGCCAGCAGTGACATAGACACCGGGGAGCTGTTTTTT; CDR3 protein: CASSDIDTGELFF
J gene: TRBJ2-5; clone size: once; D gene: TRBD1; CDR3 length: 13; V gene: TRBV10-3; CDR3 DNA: TGTGCCAGCCAAGGACAGGGTGGGGAGACCCAGTACTTC; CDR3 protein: CASQGQGGETQYF
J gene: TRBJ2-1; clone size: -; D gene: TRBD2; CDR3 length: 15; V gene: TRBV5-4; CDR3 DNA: TGTGCCAGCAGCCGGGGACTAGCGGGTAACAATGAGCAGTTCTTC; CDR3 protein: CASSRGLAGNNEQFF
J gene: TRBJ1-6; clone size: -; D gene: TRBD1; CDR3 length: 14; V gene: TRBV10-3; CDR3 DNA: TGTGCCATCAGGGGGGACAGCAAGAATTCACCCCTCCACTTT; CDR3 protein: CAIRGDSKNSPLHF
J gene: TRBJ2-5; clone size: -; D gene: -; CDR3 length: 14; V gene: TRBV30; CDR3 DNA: TGTGCCTGGAGTGCAGACAGTGGAATGGAGACCCAGTACTTC; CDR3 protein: CAWSADSGMETQYF